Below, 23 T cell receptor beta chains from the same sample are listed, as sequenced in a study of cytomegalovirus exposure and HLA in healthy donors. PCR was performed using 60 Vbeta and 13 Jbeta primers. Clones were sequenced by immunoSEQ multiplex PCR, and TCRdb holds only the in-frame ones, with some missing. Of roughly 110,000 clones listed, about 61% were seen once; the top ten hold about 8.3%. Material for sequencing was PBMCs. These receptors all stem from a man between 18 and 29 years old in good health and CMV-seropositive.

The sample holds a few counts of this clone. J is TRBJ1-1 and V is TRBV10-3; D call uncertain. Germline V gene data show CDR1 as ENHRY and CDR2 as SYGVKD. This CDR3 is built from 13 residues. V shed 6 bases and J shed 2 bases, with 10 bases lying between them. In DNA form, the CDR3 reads TGTGCCATCAGGATACAGCAAAACACTGAAGCTTTCTTT. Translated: CAIRIQQNTEAFF.

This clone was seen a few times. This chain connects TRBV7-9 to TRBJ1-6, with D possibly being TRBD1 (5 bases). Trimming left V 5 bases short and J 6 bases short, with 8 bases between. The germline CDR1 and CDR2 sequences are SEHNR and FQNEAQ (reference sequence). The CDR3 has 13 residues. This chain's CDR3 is CASSLDSNSPLHF. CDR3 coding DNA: TGTGCCAGCAGCCTTGACAGTAATTCACCCCTCCACTTT.

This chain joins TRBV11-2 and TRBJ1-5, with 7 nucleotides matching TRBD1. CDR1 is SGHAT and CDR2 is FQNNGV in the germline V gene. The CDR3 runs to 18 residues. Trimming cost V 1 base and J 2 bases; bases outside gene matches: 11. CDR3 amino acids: CASSLVSRQGPCNQPQHF. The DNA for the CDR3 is TGTGCCAGCAGCTTAGTTTCGCGACAGGGCCCTTGCAATCAGCCCCAGCATTTT.

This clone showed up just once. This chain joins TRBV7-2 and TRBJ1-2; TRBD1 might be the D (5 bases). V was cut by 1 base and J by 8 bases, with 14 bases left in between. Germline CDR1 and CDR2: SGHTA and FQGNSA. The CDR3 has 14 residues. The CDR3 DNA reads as TGTGCCAGCAGCTTAGTAGGGACTTTGCCGGGCTACACCTTC. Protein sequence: CASSLVGTLPGYTF.

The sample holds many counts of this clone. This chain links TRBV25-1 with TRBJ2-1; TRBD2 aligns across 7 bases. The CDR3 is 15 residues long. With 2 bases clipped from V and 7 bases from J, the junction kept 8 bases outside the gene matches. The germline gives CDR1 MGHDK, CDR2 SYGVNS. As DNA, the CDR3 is TGTGCCAGCAGTGAAGCCGTCGGGGGGTTGAATGAGCAGTTCTTC. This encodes CASSEAVGGLNEQFF.

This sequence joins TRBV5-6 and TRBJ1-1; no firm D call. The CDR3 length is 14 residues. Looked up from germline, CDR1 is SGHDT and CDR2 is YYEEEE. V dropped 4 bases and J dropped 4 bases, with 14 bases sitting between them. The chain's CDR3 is CASSLLQPGTEAFF. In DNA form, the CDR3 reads TGTGCCAGCAGCCTACTACAACCGGGCACTGAAGCTTTCTTT.

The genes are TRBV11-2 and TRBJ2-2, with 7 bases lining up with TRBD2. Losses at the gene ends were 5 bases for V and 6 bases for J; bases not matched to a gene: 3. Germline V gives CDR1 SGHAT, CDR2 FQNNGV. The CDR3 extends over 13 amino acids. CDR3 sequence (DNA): TGTGCCAGCAGCAGACTAGCCGCCGGGGAGCTGTTTTTT. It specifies CASSRLAAGELFF. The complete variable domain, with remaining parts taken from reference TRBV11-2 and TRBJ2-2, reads EAGVAQSPRYKIIEKRQSVAFWCNPISGHATLYWYQQILGQGPKLLIQFQNNGVVDDSQLPKDRFSAERLKGVDSTLKIQPAKLEDSAVYLCASSRLAAGELFFGEGSRLTVL.

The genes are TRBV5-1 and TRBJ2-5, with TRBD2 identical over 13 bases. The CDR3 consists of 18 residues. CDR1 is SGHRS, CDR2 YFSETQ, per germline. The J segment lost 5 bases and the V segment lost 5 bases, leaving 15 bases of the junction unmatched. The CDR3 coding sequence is TGCGCCAGCAGGGCTCCGGGACTAGCGGGGTTATCGGTGGAGACCCAGTACTTC. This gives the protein CASRAPGLAGLSVETQYF. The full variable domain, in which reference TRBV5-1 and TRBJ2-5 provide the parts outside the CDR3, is KAGVTQTPRYLIKTRGQQVTLSCSPISGHRSVSWYQQTPGQGLQFLFEYFSETQRNKGNFPGRFSGRQFSNSRSEMNVSTLELGDSALYLCASRAPGLAGLSVETQYFGPGTRLLVL.

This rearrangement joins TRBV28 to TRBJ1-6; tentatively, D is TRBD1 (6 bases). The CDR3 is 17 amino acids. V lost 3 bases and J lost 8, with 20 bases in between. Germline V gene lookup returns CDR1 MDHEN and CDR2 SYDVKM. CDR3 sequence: CASSFMGFGGEDSPLHF. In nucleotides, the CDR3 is TGTGCCAGCAGTTTCATGGGATTTGGGGGCGAGGATTCACCCCTCCACTTT.

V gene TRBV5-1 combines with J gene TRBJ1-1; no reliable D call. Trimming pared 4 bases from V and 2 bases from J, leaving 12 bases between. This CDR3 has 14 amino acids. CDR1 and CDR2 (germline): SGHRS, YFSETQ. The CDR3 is CASSQQVSNTEAFF. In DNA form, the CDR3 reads TGCGCCAGCAGCCAACAAGTCTCAAACACTGAAGCTTTCTTT.

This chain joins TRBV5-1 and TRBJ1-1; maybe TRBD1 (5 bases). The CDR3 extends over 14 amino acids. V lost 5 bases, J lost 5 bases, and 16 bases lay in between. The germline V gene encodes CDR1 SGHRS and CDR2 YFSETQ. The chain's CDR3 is CASRRTGGGTEAFF. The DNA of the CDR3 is TGCGCCAGCAGGCGAACAGGCGGAGGGACTGAAGCTTTCTTT.

The CDR3 DNA reads as TGTGCCAGCAGCCAACCAGAGGACTTCTCCACAGATACGCAGTATTTT. Translated, it gives CASSQPEDFSTDTQYF. The rearrangement uses TRBV4-2 and TRBJ2-3; tentatively, D is TRBD2 (5 bases). Germline V gene sequence: CDR1 LGHNA, CDR2 YNFKEQ. CDR3 length equals 16 residues. With 2 bases removed from V and 2 bases from J, the gap between germline ends came to 14 bases.

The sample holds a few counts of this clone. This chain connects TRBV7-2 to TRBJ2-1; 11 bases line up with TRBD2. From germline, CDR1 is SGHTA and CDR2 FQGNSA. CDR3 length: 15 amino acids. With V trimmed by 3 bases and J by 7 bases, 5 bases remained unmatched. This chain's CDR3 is CASSLHLAGGNEQFF. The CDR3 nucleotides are TGTGCCAGCAGCTTGCATTTAGCGGGGGGGAATGAGCAGTTCTTC.

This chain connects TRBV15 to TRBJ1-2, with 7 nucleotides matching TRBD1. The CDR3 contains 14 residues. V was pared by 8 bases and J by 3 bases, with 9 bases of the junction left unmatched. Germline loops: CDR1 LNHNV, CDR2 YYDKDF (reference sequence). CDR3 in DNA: TGTGCCACCCAGAACAGGGGCTTGGACTATGGCTACACCTTC. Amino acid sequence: CATQNRGLDYGYTF.

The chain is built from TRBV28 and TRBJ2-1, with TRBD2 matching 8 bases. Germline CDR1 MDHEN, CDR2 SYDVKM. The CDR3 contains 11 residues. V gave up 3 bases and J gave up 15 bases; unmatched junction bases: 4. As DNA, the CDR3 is TGTGCCAGCAGTTTCGGGGGGGCCGGGTTCTTC. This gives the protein CASSFGGAGFF.

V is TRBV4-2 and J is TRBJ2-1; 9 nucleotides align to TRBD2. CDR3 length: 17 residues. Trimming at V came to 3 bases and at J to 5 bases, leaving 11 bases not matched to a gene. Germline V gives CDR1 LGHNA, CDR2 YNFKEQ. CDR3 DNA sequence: TGTGCCAGCAGCCATCCCACGGTAGCGGGGGAAAACAATGAGCAGTTCTTC. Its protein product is CASSHPTVAGENNEQFF.

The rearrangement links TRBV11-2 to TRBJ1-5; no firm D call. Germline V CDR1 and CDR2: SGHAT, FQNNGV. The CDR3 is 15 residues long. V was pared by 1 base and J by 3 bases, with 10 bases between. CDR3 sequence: CASSLVGGYNQPQHF. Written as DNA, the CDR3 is TGTGCCAGCAGCTTAGTCGGCGGGTACAATCAGCCCCAGCATTTT.

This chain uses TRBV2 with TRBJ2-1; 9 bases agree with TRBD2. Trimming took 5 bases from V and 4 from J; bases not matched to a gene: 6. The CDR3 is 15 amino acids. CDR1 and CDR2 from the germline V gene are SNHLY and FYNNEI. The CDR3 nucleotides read TGTGCCAGCAGTCGGCTAGCGGGGTCGTACAATGAGCAGTTCTTC. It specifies CASSRLAGSYNEQFF.

The CDR3 reads CATGSWGPDTQYF. In DNA, the CDR3 is TGCGCCACCGGTTCGTGGGGGCCAGATACGCAGTATTTT. This chain joins TRBV10-1 and TRBJ2-3; perhaps TRBD1 as D (6 bases). This CDR3 has 13 residues. The germline CDR1 and CDR2 sequences are WNHNN and SYGVQD (reference sequence). Between the trimmed V and J ends, which lost 10 bases and 4 bases, there was a span of 15 bases.

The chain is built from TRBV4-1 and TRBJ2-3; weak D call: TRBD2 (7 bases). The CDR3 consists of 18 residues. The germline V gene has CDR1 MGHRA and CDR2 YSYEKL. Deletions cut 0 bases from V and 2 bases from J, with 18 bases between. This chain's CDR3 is CASSQDAGAGVYTDTQYF. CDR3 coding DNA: TGCGCCAGCAGCCAAGATGCGGGGGCAGGGGTCTACACAGATACGCAGTATTTT.

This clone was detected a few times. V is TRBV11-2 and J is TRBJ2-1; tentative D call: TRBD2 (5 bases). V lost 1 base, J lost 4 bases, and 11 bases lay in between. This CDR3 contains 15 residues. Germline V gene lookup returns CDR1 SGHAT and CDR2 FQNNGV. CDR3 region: CASSLAGFGYNEQFF. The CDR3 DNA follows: TGTGCCAGCAGCTTAGCGGGGTTCGGTTACAATGAGCAGTTCTTC.

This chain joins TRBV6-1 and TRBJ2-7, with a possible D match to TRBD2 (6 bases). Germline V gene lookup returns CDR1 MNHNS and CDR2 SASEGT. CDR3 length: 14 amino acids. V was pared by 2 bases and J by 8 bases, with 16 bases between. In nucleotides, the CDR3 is TGTGCCAGCAGTGAAACGTTAGGAGGGGAACAGCAGTACTTC. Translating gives CASSETLGGEQQYF.

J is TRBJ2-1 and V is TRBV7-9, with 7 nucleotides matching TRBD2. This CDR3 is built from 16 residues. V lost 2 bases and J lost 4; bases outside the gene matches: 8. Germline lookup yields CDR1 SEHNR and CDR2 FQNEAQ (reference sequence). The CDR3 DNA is TGTGCCAGCAGCTTAACTATGGGGGGGGATTACAATGAGCAGTTCTTC. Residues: CASSLTMGGDYNEQFF.